This is a list of T cell receptor beta chains from one sample in a study of PD-L1 blockade in urothelial cancer. Profiling relied on immunoSEQ multiplex PCR, and the TCRdb table lists in-frame clones only, not all of them. Of about 90,000 clones listed, around 78% are singletons. The sequences come from PBMCs, collected around atezolizumab (anti-PD-L1) treatment. The receptors here all came from an older man with urothelial cancer. The CDR3 runs from the conserved cysteine through the conserved F or W. The D gene is left open where the match is weak. Not every row has a clone size; where given, it reads once, few, many or a size class.

D: .; size: once; V: TRBV4-3; J: TRBJ2-7; DNA: TGCGCCAGCAGCCGCCTCGGGGAAAACTACGAGCAGTACTTC; CDR3: CASSRLGENYEQYF
D: TRBD1; size: .; V: TRBV28; J: TRBJ1-2; DNA: TGTGCCACCCGGTCAAATTACAGGGGAATTAACTATGGCTACACCTTC; CDR3: CATRSNYRGINYGYTF
D: .; size: .; V: TRBV28; J: TRBJ2-5; DNA: TGTGCCAGCAGTTCAAATGGACCCGAGGGAGAGACCCAGTACTTC; CDR3: CASSSNGPEGETQYF
D: TRBD2; size: few; V: TRBV5-4; J: TRBJ2-1; DNA: TGTGCCAGCAGCTTGTATTTGTCTAGCGGGAACAATGAGCAGTTCTTC; CDR3: CASSLYLSSGNNEQFF
D: TRBD1; size: few; V: TRBV4-2; J: TRBJ2-7; DNA: TGTGCCAGCAGCCAAGCGGAACAGGGGTCCTACGAGCAGTACTTC; CDR3: CASSQAEQGSYEQYF
D: TRBD2; size: .; V: TRBV5-1; J: TRBJ2-7; DNA: TGCGCCAGCAGCTTAGGACTAGCGGGAGGGGGCGAGCAGTACTTC; CDR3: CASSLGLAGGGEQYF
D: .; size: .; V: TRBV18; J: TRBJ2-3; DNA: TGTGCCAGCTCACCTGCGCGTATTAGCACAGATACGCAGTATTTT; CDR3: CASSPARISTDTQYF
D: TRBD2; size: .; V: TRBV18; J: TRBJ2-5; DNA: TGTGCCAGCTCACCTGGACTAGCAGAGACCCAGTACTTC; CDR3: CASSPGLAETQYF
D: .; size: .; V: TRBV9; J: TRBJ2-1; DNA: TGTGCCAGCAGCGTTAACCGGGACTCCGCCAATGAGCAGTTCTTC; CDR3: CASSVNRDSANEQFF
D: .; size: .; V: TRBV12-5; J: TRBJ2-1; DNA: TGTGCTAGTGGTCCCGTGGGGCATAGCTCCTACAATGAGCAGTTCTTC; CDR3: CASGPVGHSSYNEQFF
D: .; size: once; V: TRBV5-1; J: TRBJ2-3; DNA: TGCGCCAGCAGCTCGACAGCCACAGATACGCAGTATTTT; CDR3: CASSSTATDTQYF
D: .; size: .; V: TRBV7-7; J: TRBJ1-3; DNA: TGTGCTAGCAGCCACCTGCGACACCCGAACTCGCTCTCTGGAAACACCATATATTTT; CDR3: CASSHLRHPNSLSGNTIYF
D: TRBD1; size: .; V: TRBV6-6; J: TRBJ1-4; DNA: TGTGCCACGACCGACAGGGGGCGGGAAAAACTGTTTTTT; CDR3: CATTDRGREKLFF
D: TRBD2; size: .; V: TRBV7-2; J: TRBJ2-7; DNA: TGTGCCAGCAGCCCTAGCGGTAGCTCCTACGAGCAGTACTTC; CDR3: CASSPSGSSYEQYF
D: TRBD2; size: .; V: TRBV5-8; J: TRBJ2-3; DNA: TGTGCCAGCAGCTTGCCCGGGACTAGCGGTTACGCCACAGATACGCAGTATTTT; CDR3: CASSLPGTSGYATDTQYF
D: TRBD1; size: .; V: TRBV19; J: TRBJ1-5; DNA: TGTGCCAGTAGTACAACAGGGGTTAATCAGCCCCAGCATTTT; CDR3: CASSTTGVNQPQHF
D: TRBD2; size: few; V: TRBV11-2; J: TRBJ2-1; DNA: TGTGCCAGCAGCTTAGGGACTAGCGGGGGCCAAGGGCAGTTCTTC; CDR3: CASSLGTSGGQGQFF
D: .; size: .; V: TRBV6-1; J: TRBJ1-1; DNA: TGTGCCAGCCTGGAGAGGAACGCTGAAGCTTTCTTT; CDR3: CASLERNAEAFF
D: .; size: .; V: TRBV10-3; J: TRBJ1-2; DNA: TGTGCCATCAGCGGACAGAACTATGGCTACACCTTC; CDR3: CAISGQNYGYTF
D: .; size: .; V: TRBV5-5; J: TRBJ2-5; DNA: TGTGCCAGCAGCCCAGTCCGACAGTCATATCAAGAGACCCAGTACTTC; CDR3: CASSPVRQSYQETQYF
D: .; size: once; V: TRBV10-3; J: TRBJ2-7; DNA: TGTGCCATCAGTGACACGGCGGAACCTTACGAGCAGTACTTC; CDR3: CAISDTAEPYEQYF
D: .; size: .; V: TRBV9; J: TRBJ2-7; DNA: TGTGCCAGCAGCTCAGACAGGAAGGGGGGGTTATGGGGATACGAGCAGTACTTC; CDR3: CASSSDRKGGLWGYEQYF
D: .; size: .; V: TRBV7-9; J: TRBJ2-7; DNA: TGTGCCAGCAGCTTAGTTACGACTGTCGAGAACGAGCAGTACTTC; CDR3: CASSLVTTVENEQYF
D: TRBD1; size: .; V: TRBV5-6; J: TRBJ1-2; DNA: TGTGCCAGCAGCTTGGAGGACAGGGGGCAGGACTATGGCTACACCTTC; CDR3: CASSLEDRGQDYGYTF
D: TRBD2; size: .; V: TRBV5-1; J: TRBJ2-3; DNA: TGCGCCAGCAGCTTACTAGCGGGGAGCACAGATACGCAGTATTTT; CDR3: CASSLLAGSTDTQYF
D: TRBD1; size: few; V: TRBV19; J: TRBJ1-4; DNA: TGTGCCAGTATGCGTCAGGGGGTGGAAAAACTGTTTTTT; CDR3: CASMRQGVEKLFF
D: TRBD1; size: once; V: TRBV6-5; J: TRBJ1-5; DNA: TGTGCCAGCAGTTCACAGGGACAGGGGAATCAGCCCCAGCATTTT; CDR3: CASSSQGQGNQPQHF
D: .; size: once; V: TRBV5-4; J: TRBJ2-7; DNA: TGTGCCAGCAGCTTGGAACAGGAGAACTACGAGCAGTACTTC; CDR3: CASSLEQENYEQYF
D: .; size: .; V: TRBV7-2; J: TRBJ2-5; DNA: TGTGCCAGCAGCTCAGGGGGGGAGACCCAGTACTTC; CDR3: CASSSGGETQYF
D: TRBD1; size: .; V: TRBV18; J: TRBJ1-5; DNA: TGTGCCAGCTCACCTGGACAGGTGGATCAGCCCCAGCATTTT; CDR3: CASSPGQVDQPQHF
D: .; size: many; V: TRBV5-1; J: TRBJ1-2; DNA: TGCGCCAGCAGCTTGGCCAGAGGGCGGAACTATGGCTACACCTTC; CDR3: CASSLARGRNYGYTF
D: TRBD2; size: few; V: TRBV7-7; J: TRBJ2-2; DNA: TGTGCTAGCAGCTCACTAGCGGGAGCCGGGGAGCTGTTTTTT; CDR3: CASSSLAGAGELFF
D: TRBD1; size: .; V: TRBV9; J: TRBJ2-1; DNA: TGTGCCAGCAGCGTTCCCGGGACAGCTTACAATGAGCAGTTCTTC; CDR3: CASSVPGTAYNEQFF
D: .; size: .; V: TRBV19; J: TRBJ2-7; DNA: TGTGCCAGTAGTATGCGGCAGGGGGGAGCCTACGAGCAGTACTTC; CDR3: CASSMRQGGAYEQYF
D: .; size: few; V: TRBV7-9; J: TRBJ1-3; DNA: TGTGCCAGCAGCTTGGAGTCTGGAAACACCATATATTTT; CDR3: CASSLESGNTIYF
D: TRBD1; size: .; V: TRBV9; J: TRBJ1-1; DNA: TGTGCCAGCAGCGTCGGGACAGACATGAACACTGAAGCTTTCTTT; CDR3: CASSVGTDMNTEAFF
D: TRBD1; size: .; V: TRBV7-9; J: TRBJ1-6; DNA: TGTGCCAGCAGCCCGGGACAGAGTAATTCACCCCTCCACTTT; CDR3: CASSPGQSNSPLHF
D: .; size: .; V: TRBV21-1; J: TRBJ2-1; DNA: TGTGCCAGCCCCAAACCCCACAACTCTGGGCGGGAGGGTTCGTCCAGCTCCTACAATGAGCAGTTCTTC; CDR3: CASPKPHNSGREGSSSSYNEQFF
D: .; size: .; V: TRBV19; J: TRBJ2-7; DNA: TGTGCCAGTAGTATACGAGACAGACCTTCCGAGCAGTACTTC; CDR3: CASSIRDRPSEQYF
D: .; size: .; V: TRBV11-2; J: TRBJ2-2; DNA: TGTGCCAGCAGCTTAGTAGATCTTAGTTTCACCGGGGAGCTGTTTTTT; CDR3: CASSLVDLSFTGELFF
D: TRBD1; size: .; V: TRBV11-3; J: TRBJ2-5; DNA: TGTGCCAGCAGCCCCCGACAGGGGGCAGGGGAGACCCAGTACTTC; CDR3: CASSPRQGAGETQYF
D: TRBD1; size: once; V: TRBV6-5; J: TRBJ1-2; DNA: TGTGCCAGCAAGGGACAGGGGGCGGTCGGCTACACCTTC; CDR3: CASKGQGAVGYTF
D: TRBD2; size: .; V: TRBV11-3; J: TRBJ2-1; DNA: TGTGCCAGCAGCTCCCGGGGGGACAATGAGCAGTTCTTC; CDR3: CASSSRGDNEQFF
D: TRBD2; size: .; V: TRBV5-4; J: TRBJ2-2; DNA: TGTGCCAGCAGCCGTGGAGCGGGGGCCCAGGGCGGGGAGCTGTTTTTT; CDR3: CASSRGAGAQGGELFF
D: TRBD2; size: .; V: TRBV11-3; J: TRBJ2-7; DNA: TGTGCCAGCAGCTTAGATTATCCAGCGGGAGGTTACGAGCAGTACTTC; CDR3: CASSLDYPAGGYEQYF
D: .; size: .; V: TRBV4-2; J: TRBJ2-2; DNA: TGTGCCAGCAGCCAAGTGACATCTGCTCCTGCCGGGGAGCTGTTTTTT; CDR3: CASSQVTSAPAGELFF